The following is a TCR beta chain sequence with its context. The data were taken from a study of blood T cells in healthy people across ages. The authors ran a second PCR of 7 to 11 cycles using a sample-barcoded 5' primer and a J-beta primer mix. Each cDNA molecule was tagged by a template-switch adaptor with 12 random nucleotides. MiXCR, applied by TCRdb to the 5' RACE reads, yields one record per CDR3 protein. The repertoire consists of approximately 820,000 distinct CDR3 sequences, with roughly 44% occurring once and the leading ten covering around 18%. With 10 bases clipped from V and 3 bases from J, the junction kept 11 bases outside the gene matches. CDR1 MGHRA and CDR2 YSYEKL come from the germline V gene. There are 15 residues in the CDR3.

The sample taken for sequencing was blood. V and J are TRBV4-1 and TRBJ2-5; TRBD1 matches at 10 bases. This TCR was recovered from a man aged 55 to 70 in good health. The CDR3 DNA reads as TGCGCCACCTCTTCTCCAGGGACAGGGGAAGAGACCCAGTACTTC. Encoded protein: CATSSPGTGEETQYF.